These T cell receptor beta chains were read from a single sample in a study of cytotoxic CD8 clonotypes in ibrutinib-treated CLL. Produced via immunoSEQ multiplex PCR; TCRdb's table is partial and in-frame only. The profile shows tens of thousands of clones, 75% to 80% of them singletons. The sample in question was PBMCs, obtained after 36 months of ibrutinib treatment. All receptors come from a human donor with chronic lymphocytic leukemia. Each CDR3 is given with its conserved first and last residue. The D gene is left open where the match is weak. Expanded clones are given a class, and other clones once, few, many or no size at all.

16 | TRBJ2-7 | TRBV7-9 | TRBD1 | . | CASSQLGTGGEYEQYF | TGTGCCAGCAGCCAACTCGGGACAGGGGGCGAATACGAGCAGTACTTC
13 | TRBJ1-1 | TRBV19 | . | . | CASSIDLSSRAFF | TGTGCCAGTAGTATAGATCTAAGTAGTAGAGCTTTCTTT
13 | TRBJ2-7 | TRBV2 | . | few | CASSEVQIYEQYF | TGTGCCAGCAGTGAAGTGCAGATTTACGAGCAGTACTTC
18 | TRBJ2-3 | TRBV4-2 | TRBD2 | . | CASSQEKSGGLRADTQYF | TGTGCCAGCAGCCAAGAAAAAAGCGGGGGCCTCCGGGCAGATACGCAGTATTTT
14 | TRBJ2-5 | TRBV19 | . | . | CASSTGTRWETQYF | TGTGCCAGTAGTACCGGGACAAGATGGGAGACCCAGTACTTC
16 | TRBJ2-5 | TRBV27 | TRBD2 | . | CASSPRGTSDQETQYF | TGTGCCAGCAGTCCCAGGGGGACTAGCGACCAAGAGACCCAGTACTTC
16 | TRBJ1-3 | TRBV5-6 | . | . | CASSLLAGISGNTIYF | TGTGCCAGCAGCTTGTTGGCGGGGATAAGTGGAAACACCATATATTTT
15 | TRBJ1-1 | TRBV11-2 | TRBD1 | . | CASSAGQGMNTEAFF | TGTGCCAGCAGCGCCGGACAGGGGATGAACACTGAAGCTTTCTTT
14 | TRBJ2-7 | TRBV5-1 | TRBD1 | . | CASSFGTGADAQYF | TGCGCCAGCAGCTTTGGGACAGGGGCTGACGCGCAGTACTTC
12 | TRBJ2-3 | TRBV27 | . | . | CASGSSTDTQYF | TGTGCCAGCGGCTCAAGCACAGATACGCAGTATTTT